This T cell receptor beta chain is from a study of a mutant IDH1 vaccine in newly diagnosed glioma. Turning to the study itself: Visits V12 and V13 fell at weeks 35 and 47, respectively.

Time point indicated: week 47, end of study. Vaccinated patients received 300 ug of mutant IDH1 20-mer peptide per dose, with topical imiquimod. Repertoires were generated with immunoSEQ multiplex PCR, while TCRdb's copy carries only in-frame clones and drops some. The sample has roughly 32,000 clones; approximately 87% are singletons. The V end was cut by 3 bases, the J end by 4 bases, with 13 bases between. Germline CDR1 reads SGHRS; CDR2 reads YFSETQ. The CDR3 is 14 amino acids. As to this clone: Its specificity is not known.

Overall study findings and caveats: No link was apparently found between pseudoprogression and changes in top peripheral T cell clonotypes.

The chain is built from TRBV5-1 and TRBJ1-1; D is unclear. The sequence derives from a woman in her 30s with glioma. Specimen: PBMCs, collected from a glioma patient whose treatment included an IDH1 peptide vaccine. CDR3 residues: CASSSTLPPTEAFF. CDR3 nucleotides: TGCGCCAGCAGCTCCACTCTACCGCCCACTGAAGCTTTCTTT.